A single sample gave rise to the 16 T cell receptor beta chains below, sequenced in a study of cytomegalovirus exposure and HLA in healthy donors. The PCR ran on 60 Vbeta and 13 Jbeta primers. The table came from immunoSEQ multiplex PCR; TCRdb's copy has only in-frame clones and leaves some out. The sample has approximately 120,000 clones, under 85% seen once. The sequenced material came from PBMCs. The origin of the receptors is a woman aged 45-65 years in good health and CMV-seropositive.

The chain employs TRBV7-6 and TRBJ2-2; tentative D call: TRBD2 (7 bases). The V and J ends lost 1 base and 6 bases respectively, with 9 bases between them. This CDR3 comprises 14 residues. The germline V gene encodes CDR1 SGHVS and CDR2 FNYEAQ. The CDR3 region is CASSLGEGAGELFF. Written as DNA, the CDR3 is TGTGCCAGCAGCTTAGGGGAGGGGGCCGGGGAGCTGTTTTTT.

The V call is TRBV5-4, the J call TRBJ2-5, with 11 bases lining up with TRBD2. Germline CDR1 reads SGHNT; CDR2 reads YYREEE (reference sequence). The trim removed 5 bases at V and 4 bases at J, leaving 7 bases unmatched. This CDR3 has 15 amino acids. CDR3 nucleotides: TGTGCCAGCAGGTCTAGCGGGGGGAAGCGAGAGACCCAGTACTTC. Its translation: CASRSSGGKRETQYF.

The V gene is TRBV6-5, the J gene TRBJ2-1; 9 nucleotides line up with TRBD2. Per germline, CDR1 MNHEY and CDR2 SVGAGI. The CDR3 length is 16 residues. V dropped 2 bases and J dropped 2; count of bases not matched to a gene: 4. The CDR3 sequence is CASSYGTSWTYNEQFF. The CDR3 region has the DNA TGTGCCAGCAGTTACGGGACTAGCTGGACCTACAATGAGCAGTTCTTC.

This chain connects TRBV7-2 to TRBJ2-5; D unresolved. V dropped 4 bases and J dropped 2 bases, with 11 bases sitting between them. This CDR3 region has 14 residues. Germline V gene lookup returns CDR1 SGHTA and CDR2 FQGNSA. CDR3 nucleotide sequence: TGTGCCAGCAGCTCGCGGCAGCCTCAAGAGACCCAGTACTTC. It yields the protein CASSSRQPQETQYF.

The rearrangement joins TRBV15 to TRBJ2-1; 9 bases are a match to TRBD2. The V and J ends lost 2 bases and 8 bases, in that order; junction bases with no gene match: 16. The CDR3 runs to 18 residues. Per the germline V gene, CDR1 is LNHNV and CDR2 is YYDKDF (reference sequence). The CDR3 bases are TGTGCCACCAGCAGACAGCCAACCGGGACTAGCCTTCTCCATGAGCAGTTCTTC. Its translation is CATSRQPTGTSLLHEQFF.

The rearrangement uses TRBV5-1 and TRBJ2-7, with unresolved D. CDR1 and CDR2 (germline): SGHRS, YFSETQ. The CDR3 totals 14 residues. V lost 4 bases and J 0 bases, leaving 11 bases between the germline ends. Written as DNA, the CDR3 is TGCGCCAGCAGCGAACGGTCTGACTCCTACGAGCAGTACTTC. Protein product: CASSERSDSYEQYF.

The genes are TRBV19 and TRBJ2-6, with no clear D. The ends were cut back, 3 bases at V and 2 bases at J, with 8 bases in the middle. Germline assignment: CDR1 LNHDA and CDR2 SQIVND (reference sequence). This CDR3 spans 15 amino acids. The CDR3 nucleotides read TGTGCCAGTAGTATCAGACTGCCTGGGGCCAACGTCCTGACTTTC. Translating gives CASSIRLPGANVLTF.

This clone was counted once. V gene TRBV7-2 combines with J gene TRBJ1-2, with 9 positions matching TRBD1. The germline V gene has CDR1 SGHTA and CDR2 FQGNSA. J was trimmed by 2 bases and V by 5 bases; bases with no gene match: 6. This CDR3 region has 15 residues. CDR3 sequence reads: CASSGGGQGNYGYTF. For the CDR3, the DNA is TGTGCCAGCAGCGGGGGCGGACAGGGGAACTATGGCTACACCTTC.

The CDR3 region is CASSLEGFDNEKLFF. The CDR3 region has the DNA TGTGCCAGCAGCTTAGAGGGGTTCGATAATGAAAAACTGTTTTTT. The chain links TRBV9 to TRBJ1-4, with D maybe TRBD1 (5 bases). The CDR3 loop spans 15 amino acids. The V and J ends lost 4 bases and 4 bases respectively, with 14 bases between them. Per the germline V gene, CDR1 is SGDLS and CDR2 is YYNGEE.

The CDR3 DNA reads as TGTGCCAGTAGTACTAGCGGGGTCTCCTACGAGCAGTACTTC. Its protein is CASSTSGVSYEQYF. This chain uses TRBV19 with TRBJ2-7, with 9 bases aligning to TRBD2. V was pared by 4 bases and J by 0 bases, with 1 base of the junction left unmatched. The CDR3 has 14 residues. Germline CDR1 is LNHDA and CDR2 is SQIVND (reference sequence). Looking up the rest from reference TRBV19 and TRBJ2-7 gives the full variable domain: DGGITQSPKYLFRKEGQNVTLSCEQNLNHDAMYWYRQDPGQGLRLIYYSQIVNDFQKGDIAEGYSVSREKKESFPLTVTSAQKNPTAFYLCASSTSGVSYEQYFGPGTRLTVT.

The chain employs TRBV9 and TRBJ2-1, with 9 bases that match TRBD2. Trimming cost V 0 bases and J 9 bases; bases outside gene matches: 10. Germline values: CDR1 SGDLS, CDR2 YYNGEE. CDR3 length equals 16 residues. In nucleotides, the CDR3 is TGTGCCAGCAGCGTAGAGCGGGGGGCTTCGAGGGGTGAGCAGTTCTTC. Its protein is CASSVERGASRGEQFF.

This clone was found once. The CDR3 region has the DNA TGTGCCAGCAGCTTAGACCGCGGGGAGCTGTTTTTT. Translation gives CASSLDRGELFF. The chain employs TRBV11-3 and TRBJ2-2; D not certain. The germline V and J ends were trimmed by 0 bases and 7 bases, with 3 bases remaining between them. The length of the CDR3 is 12 residues. The germline V gene has CDR1 SGHNT and CDR2 YENEEA. Filled out from reference TRBV11-3 and TRBJ2-2, the complete variable domain reads EAGVVQSPRYKIIEKKQPVAFWCNPISGHNTLYWYLQNLGQGPELLIRYENEEAVDDSQLPKDRFSAERLKGVDSTLKIQPAELGDSAVYLCASSLDRGELFFGEGSRLTVL.

This chain joins TRBV5-4 and TRBJ2-7; D gene uncertain. Trimming took off 1 base at V and 6 bases at J, with 11 bases between the two ends. Germline V CDR1 and CDR2: SGHNT, YYREEE (reference sequence). This CDR3 is built from 13 residues. The CDR3 DNA follows: TGTGCCAGCAGCTTGCGAGGTTTAGGCGAGCAGTACTTC. The encoded protein is CASSLRGLGEQYF.

In this sample, this clone turned up a few times. This chain joins TRBV6-6 and TRBJ1-1, with D unclear. Per germline, CDR1 MNHNY and CDR2 SVGAGI (reference sequence). The CDR3 length is 15 residues. V gave up 2 bases and J gave up 3 bases, with 13 bases separating them. The chain's CDR3 is CASSYTIRTDTEAFF. The CDR3 DNA follows: TGTGCCAGCAGTTACACCATTCGAACAGACACTGAAGCTTTCTTT.

There are a few counts of this clone. V is TRBV2 and J is TRBJ2-1; D gene unclear. Germline V gives CDR1 SNHLY, CDR2 FYNNEI. Trimming pared 7 bases from V and 6 bases from J, leaving 13 bases between. This CDR3 contains 13 residues. The CDR3 nucleotides are TGTGCCAGCAAATGGAGACTCACCAATGAGCAGTTCTTC. Its translation: CASKWRLTNEQFF.

This clone came up a few times. The genes are TRBV7-2 and TRBJ1-3; 8 positions agree with TRBD1. This CDR3 region has 15 residues. Germline loops: CDR1 SGHTA, CDR2 FQGNSA. J gave up 1 base and V 2 bases, and 1 base lay outside the gene matches. In DNA, the CDR3 is TGTGCCAGCAGCTTACAGGGGGCTTCTGGAAACACCATATATTTT. Its translation is CASSLQGASGNTIYF. The entire variable domain, with the rest obtained from reference TRBV7-2 and TRBJ1-3, is as follows: GAGVSQSPSNKVTEKGKDVELRCDPISGHTALYWYRQSLGQGLEFLIYFQGNSAPDKSGLPSDRFSAERTGGSVSTLTIQRTQQEDSAVYLCASSLQGASGNTIYFGEGSWLTVV.